This TCR beta chain was documented in a study of type 1 regulatory T cells. In the study overall: T-allo10 is an in vitro-generated, Tr1-enriched CD4 T cell product specific for alloantigen.

Graft donor-derived T-allo10 cells were described as host-alloantigen-specific, anergic, and alloantigen-specifically suppressive. TCRdb passed the reads through MiXCR, listing each CDR3 protein once. The sample includes 60,000 to 80,000 distinct CDR3 sequences, 50% to 70% of them seen just once. As concerns this clonotype: Antigen specificity is unknown.

Germline V gene sequence: CDR1 SQVTM, CDR2 ANQGSEA. V lost 4 bases to trimming and J lost 13 bases, with 11 bases between them. The CDR3 length is 10 residues. The sequenced sample was cultured T cells, either the whole culture or a sorted T cell fraction (not recorded which). Subset indicated: Tr1-enriched cell product generated in vitro against host alloantigens. The gene calls are TRBV29-1 and TRBJ2-1; D remains ambiguous. The sequence was obtained from a human donor in good health. The CDR3 sequence: CSVGSHPQFF. The CDR3 region has the DNA TGCAGCGTTGGAAGCCACCCCCAGTTCTTC.